This T cell receptor (beta chain) was sequenced for a study of beta chain features in type 1 diabetes. Study-wide context: In all, roughly 98,000,000 sorted cells from all samples were analyzed.

V lost 6 bases and J 2 bases, leaving 12 bases between the germline ends. CDR1 and CDR2 (germline): SEHNR, FQNEAQ (reference sequence). CDR3 length: 14 amino acids. With respect to this clone: No antigen is known for it.

The study's findings and limits: Naive, central memory and regulatory TCRB repertoires appeared more similar among patients than healthy donors. Type 1 diabetes patients had moderately but significantly shorter TCRB CDR3s in all four CD4+ subsets. There was a possibility that cDNA sequencing over-represented cells with high TCR expression.

The study reverse transcribed the entire isolated RNA, so it sequenced expressed TCRB transcripts. Only in-frame clones appear in the TCRdb table, and some are missing; sequencing was by immunoSEQ multiplex PCR. This table holds about 220,000 clones, approximately 10% found once. Material for sequencing was central memory CD4+ T cells from blood. The rearrangement joins TRBV7-9 to TRBJ2-3; possible D gene TRBD2, 5 bases. The TCR was taken from a man aged 18 to 30 in good health. CDR3 DNA sequence: TGTGCCAGCAGTGGAGCGGACCCCACAGATACGCAGTATTTT. It yields the protein CASSGADPTDTQYF.